The rows below give T cell receptor beta chains drawn from one sample of a study of human versus mouse CDR3 diversity and MHC coevolution. Sequenced by immunoSEQ multiplex PCR; TCRdb stores in-frame clones only, minus some. This table holds over 60,000 clones, just under 95% found once. Sequenced: naive CD4+ T cells from blood. The receptors stem from a person aged 30 to 69 in good health. Both conserved end residues are part of each CDR3. D genes are given only for firm matches. Only part of the rows carry a size: once, few, many, or a class if the clone is expanded.

length: 13
V: TRBV2
D: NA
size: NA
J: TRBJ2-2
CDR3: CASRDFNTGELFF
DNA: TGTGCCAGCAGGGACTTTAACACCGGGGAGCTGTTTTTT

length: 13
V: TRBV9
D: NA
size: NA
J: TRBJ1-2
CDR3: CASSGRADYGYTF
DNA: TGTGCCAGCAGCGGCAGGGCAGACTATGGCTACACCTTC

length: 13
V: TRBV30
D: NA
size: NA
J: TRBJ1-5
CDR3: CAWSVQEGQPQHF
DNA: TGTGCCTGGAGTGTACAGGAGGGTCAGCCCCAGCATTTT

length: 14
V: TRBV2
D: NA
size: NA
J: TRBJ2-2
CDR3: CASRQVINTGELFF
DNA: TGTGCCAGCAGGCAGGTGATAAACACCGGGGAGCTGTTTTTT

length: 13
V: TRBV28
D: NA
size: few
J: TRBJ2-3
CDR3: CASSLTGWYTQYF
DNA: TGTGCCAGCAGTTTAACAGGGTGGTATACGCAGTATTTT

length: 14
V: TRBV10-1
D: NA
size: NA
J: TRBJ2-7
CDR3: CASEEVSSSYEQYF
DNA: TGCGCCAGCGAGGAGGTCTCCAGCTCCTACGAGCAGTACTTC

length: 12
V: TRBV7-6
D: NA
size: once
J: TRBJ1-3
CDR3: CASSLPQNTIYF
DNA: TGTGCCAGCAGCTTACCCCAAAACACCATATATTTT

length: 15
V: TRBV21-1
D: NA
size: few
J: TRBJ1-2
CDR3: CLYISGTGAGDGYTF
DNA: TGCCTTTACATATCCGGGACAGGGGCAGGGGATGGCTACACCTTC

length: 15
V: TRBV18
D: NA
size: NA
J: TRBJ1-4
CDR3: CASSPLPPPDEKLFF
DNA: TGTGCCAGCTCACCACTGCCCCCACCGGATGAAAAACTGTTTTTT

length: 16
V: TRBV4-1
D: TRBD2
size: NA
J: TRBJ2-3
CDR3: CASSPLAGVNTDTQYF
DNA: TGCGCCAGCAGCCCTCTAGCGGGAGTGAACACAGATACGCAGTATTTT

length: 17
V: TRBV7-7
D: TRBD2
size: NA
J: TRBJ2-1
CDR3: CASSPLPLAGGLNEQFF
DNA: TGTGCCAGCAGCCCGCTCCCGCTAGCGGGAGGGCTCAATGAGCAGTTCTTC

length: 12
V: TRBV6-1
D: NA
size: NA
J: TRBJ1-5
CDR3: CASGHEIQAQHF
DNA: TGTGCCAGCGGACACGAGATACAGGCCCAGCATTTT

length: 14
V: TRBV28
D: TRBD1
size: NA
J: TRBJ1-1
CDR3: CASGTGVGYTEAFF
DNA: TGTGCCAGTGGGACAGGCGTGGGGTACACTGAAGCCTTCTTT

length: 15
V: TRBV6-5
D: TRBD2
size: NA
J: TRBJ2-2
CDR3: CASSYGSGTTGELFF
DNA: TGTGCCAGCAGTTACGGGAGCGGGACCACCGGGGAGCTGTTTTTT

length: 13
V: TRBV5-1
D: NA
size: few
J: TRBJ1-1
CDR3: CASSQDSYTEAFF
DNA: TGCGCCAGCAGCCAAGACAGCTACACTGAAGCTTTCTTT

length: 14
V: TRBV9
D: TRBD1
size: NA
J: TRBJ2-4
CDR3: CASSPWTGENIQYF
DNA: TGTGCCAGCAGCCCCTGGACAGGGGAAAACATTCAGTACTTC

length: 11
V: TRBV10-1
D: NA
size: NA
J: TRBJ2-1
CDR3: CASSDRGRQFF
DNA: TGCGCCAGCAGTGACCGAGGAAGGCAGTTCTTC

length: 15
V: TRBV19
D: TRBD1
size: NA
J: TRBJ2-2
CDR3: CASRTGGQNTGELFF
DNA: TGTGCCAGTAGGACAGGGGGTCAAAACACCGGGGAGCTGTTTTTT

length: 17
V: TRBV7-8
D: TRBD1
size: NA
J: TRBJ2-7
CDR3: CASSVLLSTGSNYEQYF
DNA: TGTGCCAGCAGCGTACTCCTGTCGACAGGGTCGAACTACGAGCAGTACTTC

length: 15
V: TRBV28
D: NA
size: NA
J: TRBJ2-7
CDR3: CASSPPGVELDEQYF
DNA: TGTGCCAGCAGCCCCCCCGGGGTGGAGCTGGACGAGCAGTACTTC

length: 15
V: TRBV12-5
D: NA
size: NA
J: TRBJ2-2
CDR3: CASGLVGPNTGELFF
DNA: TGTGCTAGTGGTTTGGTGGGGCCGAACACCGGGGAGCTGTTTTTT

length: 14
V: TRBV2
D: NA
size: NA
J: TRBJ1-3
CDR3: CASSRESSGNTIYF
DNA: TGTGCCAGCAGTCGGGAGAGCTCTGGAAACACCATATATTTT

length: 14
V: TRBV2
D: TRBD2
size: NA
J: TRBJ2-3
CDR3: CASRGGTSGDTQYF
DNA: TGTGCCAGCAGGGGAGGGACTAGCGGAGATACGCAGTATTTT

length: 13
V: TRBV6-5
D: NA
size: once
J: TRBJ1-1
CDR3: CASSYSSVTEAFF
DNA: TGTGCCAGCAGTTACTCTTCGGTGACTGAAGCTTTCTTT

length: 15
V: TRBV2
D: TRBD2
size: NA
J: TRBJ2-3
CDR3: CASGPGLDPTDTQYF
DNA: TGTGCCAGCGGTCCGGGACTAGATCCCACAGATACGCAGTATTTT

length: 15
V: TRBV5-6
D: TRBD2
size: NA
J: TRBJ2-5
CDR3: CASSFRLAGGETQYF
DNA: TGTGCCAGCAGCTTCCGACTAGCGGGAGGAGAGACCCAGTACTTC

length: 16
V: TRBV28
D: NA
size: few
J: TRBJ1-3
CDR3: CASSSAGTSAGNTIYF
DNA: TGTGCCAGCAGTTCGGCCGGGACATCGGCCGGAAACACCATATATTTT

length: 20
V: TRBV5-4
D: TRBD2
size: NA
J: TRBJ2-2
CDR3: CASSLGGTSRKFANTGELFF
DNA: TGTGCCAGCAGCCTAGGAGGGACTAGCAGAAAGTTCGCGAACACCGGGGAGCTGTTTTTT

length: 17
V: TRBV4-1
D: TRBD1
size: NA
J: TRBJ1-6
CDR3: CASSHLGTGRRDSPLHF
DNA: TGCGCCAGCAGCCATCTGGGGACAGGTCGGCGTGATTCTCCCCTCCACTTT

length: 14
V: TRBV5-6
D: TRBD2
size: NA
J: TRBJ2-7
CDR3: CASSRGLAGYEQYF
DNA: TGTGCCAGCAGTCGGGGGCTAGCGGGGTACGAGCAGTACTTC

length: 12
V: TRBV6-6
D: NA
size: NA
J: TRBJ2-2
CDR3: CASSYSIGELFF
DNA: TGTGCCAGCAGTTACTCAATCGGGGAGTTGTTTTTT

length: 18
V: TRBV19
D: TRBD2
size: NA
J: TRBJ2-7
CDR3: CASSSRNLAGGPLYEQYF
DNA: TGTGCCAGTAGTAGCAGGAACCTAGCGGGAGGGCCTTTGTACGAGCAGTACTTC

length: 11
V: TRBV10-3
D: NA
size: NA
J: TRBJ2-1
CDR3: CAIQSYNEQFF
DNA: TGTGCCATACAATCCTACAATGAGCAGTTCTTC

length: 15
V: TRBV6-1
D: NA
size: NA
J: TRBJ1-5
CDR3: CASSTGQTSNQPQHF
DNA: TGTGCCAGCAGCACCGGACAGACTAGCAATCAGCCCCAGCATTTT

length: 16
V: TRBV19
D: NA
size: NA
J: TRBJ1-4
CDR3: CASSLTGSAANEKLFF
DNA: TGTGCCAGTAGCTTAACTGGGAGTGCGGCTAATGAAAAACTGTTTTTT